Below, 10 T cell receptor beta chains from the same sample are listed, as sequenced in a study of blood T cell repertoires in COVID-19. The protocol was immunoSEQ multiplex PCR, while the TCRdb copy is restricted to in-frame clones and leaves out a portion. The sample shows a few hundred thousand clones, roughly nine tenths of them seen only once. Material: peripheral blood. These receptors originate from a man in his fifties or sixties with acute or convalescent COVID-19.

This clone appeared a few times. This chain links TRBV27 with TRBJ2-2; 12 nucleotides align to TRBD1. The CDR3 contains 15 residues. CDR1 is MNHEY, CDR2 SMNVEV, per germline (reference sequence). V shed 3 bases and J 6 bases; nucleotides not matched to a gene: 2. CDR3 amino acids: CASSFRDRGPGELFF. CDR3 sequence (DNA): TGTGCCAGCAGTTTCCGGGACAGGGGGCCCGGGGAGCTGTTTTTT.

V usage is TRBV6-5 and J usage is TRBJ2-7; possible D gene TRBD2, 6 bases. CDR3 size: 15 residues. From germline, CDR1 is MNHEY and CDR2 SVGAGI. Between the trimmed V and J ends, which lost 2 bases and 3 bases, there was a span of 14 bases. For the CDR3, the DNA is TGTGCCAGCAGTTACCAGGCGGGACTGATCTACGAGCAGTACTTC. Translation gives CASSYQAGLIYEQYF.

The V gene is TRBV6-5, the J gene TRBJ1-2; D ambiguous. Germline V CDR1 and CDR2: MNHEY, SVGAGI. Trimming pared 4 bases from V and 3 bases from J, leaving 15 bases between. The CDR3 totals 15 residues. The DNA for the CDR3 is TGTGCCAGCAGTTCCCATGGGCGGGAGGACTATGGCTACACCTTC. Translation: CASSSHGREDYGYTF.

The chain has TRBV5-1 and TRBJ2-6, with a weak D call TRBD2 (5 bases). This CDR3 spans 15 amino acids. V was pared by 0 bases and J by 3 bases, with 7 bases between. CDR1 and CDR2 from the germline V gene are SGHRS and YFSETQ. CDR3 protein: CASSLVGVGANVLTF. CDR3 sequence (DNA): TGCGCCAGCAGCTTGGTCGGGGTTGGGGCCAACGTCCTGACTTTC.

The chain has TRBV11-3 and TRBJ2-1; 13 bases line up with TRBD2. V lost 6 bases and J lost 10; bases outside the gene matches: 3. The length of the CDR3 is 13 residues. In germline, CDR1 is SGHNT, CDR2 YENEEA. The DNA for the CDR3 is TGTGCCAGCAGTCCGACTAGCGGGAGGGAGCAGTTCTTC. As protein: CASSPTSGREQFF.

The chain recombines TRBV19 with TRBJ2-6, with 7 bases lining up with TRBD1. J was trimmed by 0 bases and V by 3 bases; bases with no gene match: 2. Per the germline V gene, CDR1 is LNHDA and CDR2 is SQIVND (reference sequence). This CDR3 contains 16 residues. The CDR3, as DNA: TGTGCCAGTAGTATGGCAGGGGGCTCTGGGGCCAACGTCCTGACTTTC. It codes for CASSMAGGSGANVLTF.

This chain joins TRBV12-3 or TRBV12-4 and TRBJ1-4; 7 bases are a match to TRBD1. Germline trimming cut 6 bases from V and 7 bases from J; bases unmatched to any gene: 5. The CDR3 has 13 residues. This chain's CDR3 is CASRRTGGEKLFF. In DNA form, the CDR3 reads TGTGCCAGCAGGCGGACAGGCGGTGAAAAACTGTTTTTT.

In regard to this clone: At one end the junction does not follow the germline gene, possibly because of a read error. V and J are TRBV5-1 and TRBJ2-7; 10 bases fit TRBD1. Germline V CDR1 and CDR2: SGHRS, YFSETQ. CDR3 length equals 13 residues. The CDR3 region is CASSLALDRGLSF. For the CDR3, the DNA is TGCGCCAGCAGCTTGGCACTAGACAGGGGGCTTTCATTT.

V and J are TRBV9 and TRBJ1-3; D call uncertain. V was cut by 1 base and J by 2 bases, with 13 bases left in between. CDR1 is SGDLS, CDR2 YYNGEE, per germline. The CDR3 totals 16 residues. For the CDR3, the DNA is TGTGCCAGCAGCGTATATCCCCCGGAGACTGGAAACACCATATATTTT. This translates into CASSVYPPETGNTIYF.

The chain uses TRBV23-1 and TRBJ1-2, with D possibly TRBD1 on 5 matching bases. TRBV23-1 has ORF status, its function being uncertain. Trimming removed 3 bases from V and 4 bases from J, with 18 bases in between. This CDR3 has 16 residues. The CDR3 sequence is CASSHPSDDRRYGYTF. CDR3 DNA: TGCGCCAGCAGTCATCCATCCGATGACAGACGCTATGGCTACACCTTC.